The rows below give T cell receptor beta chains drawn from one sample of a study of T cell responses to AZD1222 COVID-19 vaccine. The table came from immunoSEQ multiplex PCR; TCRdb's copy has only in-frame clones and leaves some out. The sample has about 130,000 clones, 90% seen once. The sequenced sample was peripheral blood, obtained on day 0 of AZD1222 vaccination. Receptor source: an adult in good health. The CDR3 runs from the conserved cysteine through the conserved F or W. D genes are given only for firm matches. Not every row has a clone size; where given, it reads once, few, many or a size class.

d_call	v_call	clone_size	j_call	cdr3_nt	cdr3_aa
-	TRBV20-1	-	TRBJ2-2	TGCAGTGCTCGGGTATACGGGGAGCTGTTTTTT	CSARVYGELFF
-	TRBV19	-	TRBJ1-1	TGTGCCAGTAGTAGGGGACACCCGAACACTGAAGCTTTCTTT	CASSRGHPNTEAFF
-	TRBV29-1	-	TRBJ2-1	TGCAGCGTTCCCCCGGGCAGCATCTCCTACAATGAGCAGTTCTTC	CSVPPGSISYNEQFF
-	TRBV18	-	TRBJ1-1	TGTGCCAGCTCACCACAGACCGCAAGGGGGACTGAAGCTTTCTTT	CASSPQTARGTEAFF
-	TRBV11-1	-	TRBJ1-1	TGTGCCAGCAGCTTACCCCTGCAACAGGAAGCTTTCTTT	CASSLPLQQEAFF
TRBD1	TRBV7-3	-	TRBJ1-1	TGTGCCAGCAGCTCACAGGGGGCCACTGAAGCTTTCTTT	CASSSQGATEAFF
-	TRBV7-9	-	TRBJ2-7	TGTGCCAGCAGCTCCACCTTATCCTACGAGCAGTACTTC	CASSSTLSYEQYF
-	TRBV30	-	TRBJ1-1	TGTGCCTGGAGTGTCTCGGAAAACGCTGAAGCTTTCTTT	CAWSVSENAEAFF
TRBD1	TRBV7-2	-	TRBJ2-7	TGTGCCAGCAGCTTAGCGGGGACAGGGAGTGGCTACGAGCAGTACTTC	CASSLAGTGSGYEQYF
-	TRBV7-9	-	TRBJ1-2	TGTGCCAGCAGCTTCGGGGGTTTGTCTAATGGCTACACCTTC	CASSFGGLSNGYTF
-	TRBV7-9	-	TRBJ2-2	TGTGCCAGCAGCTTTGGGACCGGGGAGCTGTTTTTT	CASSFGTGELFF
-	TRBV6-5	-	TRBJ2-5	TGTGCCAGCAGTTACGAGGGACAAGAGACCCAGTACTTC	CASSYEGQETQYF
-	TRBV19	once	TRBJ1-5	TGTGCCAGTAGTCCTTGGACCGATGAAGGTCAGCCCCAGCATTTT	CASSPWTDEGQPQHF
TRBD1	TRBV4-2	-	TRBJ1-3	TGTGCCAGCAGCCAAGAAAGGACAGGGGGCACCATATATTTT	CASSQERTGGTIYF
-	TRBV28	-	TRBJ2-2	TGTGCCAGCAGTCCCAGATCGGGGGAGCTGTTTTTT	CASSPRSGELFF
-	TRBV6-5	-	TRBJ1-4	TGTGCCAGTGGGGAAGGAGGGGAGAATGAAAAACTGTTTTTT	CASGEGGENEKLFF
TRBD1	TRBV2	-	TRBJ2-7	TGTGCCAGCAGTGTTGGGACAGGGGCCATTCGAGAGCAGTACTTC	CASSVGTGAIREQYF
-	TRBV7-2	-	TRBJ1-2	TGTGCCAGCAGCTCCCGACCGATAAATCTAGGCTACACCTTC	CASSSRPINLGYTF
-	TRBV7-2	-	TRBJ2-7	TGTGCCAGCAGCCAACAAGGGGGGGACAGACCATTTTACGAGCAGTACTTC	CASSQQGGDRPFYEQYF
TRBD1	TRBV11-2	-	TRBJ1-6	TGTGCCAGCAGCTTACCGGGACAGGGGCGTTCACCCCTCCACTTT	CASSLPGQGRSPLHF
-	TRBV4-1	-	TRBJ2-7	TGCGCCAGCAGCGAGGGACCGTATTACGAGCAGTACTTC	CASSEGPYYEQYF
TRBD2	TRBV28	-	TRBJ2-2	TGTGCCAGCAGTTTGGTAGCGGGGGGGCCCCGGGAGCTGTTTTTT	CASSLVAGGPRELFF
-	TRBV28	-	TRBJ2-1	TGTGCCAGCAGTCCCCGTTTGGATGAGCAGTTCTTC	CASSPRLDEQFF
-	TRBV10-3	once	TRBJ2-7	TGTGCCATCGGGCGGGACACTTTCTACGAGCAGTACTTC	CAIGRDTFYEQYF
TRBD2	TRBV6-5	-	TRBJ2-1	TGTGCCAGCAGCGGACTAGAAGCTCAGTCCGACGAGCAGTTCTTC	CASSGLEAQSDEQFF
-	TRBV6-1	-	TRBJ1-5	TGTGCCAGCAGTGAAAGGGGAGGACAGCCCCAGCATTTT	CASSERGGQPQHF
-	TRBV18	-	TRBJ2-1	TGTGCCAGCTCACCAGGCGGATACAATGAGCAGTTCTTC	CASSPGGYNEQFF
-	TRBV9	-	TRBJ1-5	TGTGCCAGCAGCGCAGGGTGGGATCAGCCCCAGCATTTT	CASSAGWDQPQHF
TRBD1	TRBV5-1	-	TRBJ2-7	TGCGCCAGCAGCTTGTTACCACCGGGACAGCCAACCTACGAGCAGTACTTC	CASSLLPPGQPTYEQYF
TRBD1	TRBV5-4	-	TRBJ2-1	TGTGCCAGCAGCTCCGGGACAGGGCTTTTTATTGAGCAGTTCTTC	CASSSGTGLFIEQFF
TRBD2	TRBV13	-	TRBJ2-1	TGTGCCAGCAGCGTTACTAGCGGGGGGTACAATGAGCAGTTCTTC	CASSVTSGGYNEQFF
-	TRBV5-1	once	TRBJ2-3	TGCGCCAGCAGCCCCTCTAGCGACACAGATACGCAGTATTTT	CASSPSSDTDTQYF
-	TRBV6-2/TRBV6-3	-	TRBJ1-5	TGTGCCAGCAGTTACGGCCAGTTTAGCAATCAGCCCCAGCATTTT	CASSYGQFSNQPQHF